This TCR beta chain was observed in a study of identical twins. This clonotype was recorded a few times. CDR1 is SQVTM and CDR2 is ANQGSEA in the germline V gene. Trimming took 4 bases from V and 7 from J, leaving 11 bases between them. CDR3 length equals 12 residues. TCRdb processed the 5' RACE reads anew with MiXCR; each CDR3 protein has one entry. The sample contains about 480,000 distinct CDR3 sequences, approximately 15% of which appear only once. These records were also assigned to another study, of yellow fever vaccine responses in identical twins.

This clonotype was obtained from a woman aged 18 to 35 in good health. Sequences were obtained from CD4+ T cells sorted from blood. V is TRBV29-1 and J is TRBJ2-1, with D possibly being TRBD1 (5 bases). The CDR3 reads CSVAAGKNEQFF. CDR3 nucleotides: TGCAGCGTTGCGGCAGGGAAGAATGAGCAGTTCTTC.